The T cell receptor beta chain described here comes from a study of PD-1 blockade in classical Hodgkin lymphoma (TCRdb year 2020). In terms of the full investigation: Nivolumab dosing was 3 mg/kg intravenously every 2 weeks, continuing until either disease progression or unacceptable toxicity. The study used CyTOF and TCR beta sequencing to define a peripheral blood immune signature of response to PD-1 blockade in classical Hodgkin lymphoma.

Of note for this clone: Its antigen is unknown. Base qualities are not provided; no much larger clone lies one nucleotide away.

The sample's time point label, in plain terms: cycle 2 day 1 (C2D1) of nivolumab. Every trial patient had relapsed after autologous stem cell transplantation, and cohorts A, B and C differed in prior brentuximab vedotin exposure. The trial cohort included 50 or so patients with relapsed/refractory classical Hodgkin lymphoma, and each patient had a best overall response of complete response, partial response or progressive disease. Trial patients were treated with single-agent nivolumab in the multi-cohort phase II CheckMate 205 trial. An independent review committee assessed best overall response using the 2007 International Working Group response criteria. PBMCs from the trial were collected at three points: immediately before nivolumab initiation (C1D1), and during therapy at cycle 2 day 1 and cycle 4 day 1. Peripheral blood was collected in 8 mL Vacutainer Cell Preparation Tubes, from which PBMCs were isolated by centrifugation and then cryopreserved.

Here V drops 0 bases and J drops 4 bases, and the junction holds 5 bases not matched to any gene. CDR1 and CDR2, looked up from the germline V gene, are SGDLS and YYNGEE. Including cysteine and phenylalanine, the CDR3 has 16 amino acids. The entry retains the CDR3 DNA only, 48 bases that are in frame from base 1. Study-wide findings and limitations: By C4D1, a significant rise was seen in CD4+ TCR diversity but not in CD8+ TCR diversity (p=0.0027 vs p=0.16), and the rise was most apparent among complete responders (p=0.02). Only a single clinical trial cohort was studied, and what caused the repertoire differences, possibly disease activity or prior therapy, remained undefined. Baseline TCR diversity was reported to be lower in newly diagnosed patients than in healthy donors, and even lower in relapsed/refractory patients. Among trial patients, those achieving complete response had baseline diversity similar to that of newly diagnosed patients, while diversity was significantly lower in partial responders and progressors. Diversity was lower in patients who began nivolumab less than 1 year after ASCT, so these patients were left out of later analyses to avoid confounding by immune reconstitution.

The Qiagen DNeasy kit was used to extract genomic DNA from unsorted PBMCs and from the negatively selected CD4+ and CD8+ fractions. Using primers that anneal to V and J segments, immunoSEQ multiplex PCR amplified the TCR beta CDR3 regions. A synthetic immune receptor repertoire was used to minimize amplification bias, and remaining bias was computationally removed after sequencing. Per the original workflow: Custom Python scripts were used to quantify repertoire diversity as the Shannon entropy index. The unsorted, CD4+ and CD8+ repertoires were each analyzed separately, with the exception of combined analyses, where CD4+ and CD8+ sequences were merged in silico. Clonal expansion was defined as at least a 2-fold frequency increase after treatment relative to C1D1, with a pseudocount of 0.5 for undetected baseline clones. Singleton clones were defined as clones with 0 or 1 copy at C1D1, and non-singleton clones were defined as clones with 2 or more copies. Clones expanded in unsorted samples were assigned a CD4+, CD8+ or unknown annotation through matching of protein sequences in sorted samples from the same patient. Diversity changes from C1D1 to C4D1 were tested in paired samples using Wilcoxon tests. TCRdb obtained this table from immuneACCESS and retained in-frame rearrangements with V and J assigned. These tables miss some clones; where compared with another copy, unresolved V genes account for less than half of the shortfall, and the remainder is unexplained. V and J calls and clone size are copied from that table; D and trimming were computed from the DNA. In this sample the table shows 40,000 to 60,000 clones, around 67% of which occur a single time. The ten largest clones add up to roughly 16% of the sample.

The rearranged segments are TRBV9 and TRBJ1-3; TRBD1 matches 9 bases in the middle. The TCR sequence derives from a human donor with classical Hodgkin lymphoma. Sequences were derived from peripheral blood mononuclear cells (PBMCs), sampled before the second cycle of nivolumab. The DNA is TGTGCCAGCAGCGTAGCTGGGACAGGGTACGGAAACACCATATATTTT. This is translated as CASSVAGTGYGNTIYF.